This entry lists 30 T cell receptor beta chains sequenced from one sample in a study of beta chain features in type 1 diabetes. Reverse transcribing all isolated RNA meant expressed TCRB transcripts were sequenced. Here immunoSEQ multiplex PCR was the method, and the copy in TCRdb shows in-frame clones only, minus some. This table holds approximately 38,000 clones, more than 40% found once. Sequencing used central memory CD4+ T cells from blood. The receptors originated from a woman aged 18-29 years in good health.

This clone turned up a few times. The chain recombines TRBV11-2 with TRBJ2-1; 9 bases are a match to TRBD1. The length of the CDR3 is 15 residues. Looked up from germline, CDR1 is SGHAT and CDR2 is FQNNGV. After removal of 7 bases from V and 5 bases from J, the junction contained 9 bases not matched to a gene. The CDR3 DNA reads as TGTGCCAGCACCTACGACAGGGGGATAAACAATGAGCAGTTCTTC. As protein: CASTYDRGINNEQFF.

The table lists this clone with a few counts. The genes are TRBV7-9 and TRBJ2-1; the D gene is possibly TRBD2 (7 bases). Deletions cut 5 bases from V and 7 bases from J, with 21 bases between. The CDR3 sequence is 16 residues long. Germline lookup yields CDR1 SEHNR and CDR2 FQNEAQ (reference sequence). The CDR3 coding sequence is TGTGCCAGCAGCCCCGATACGAGCGGGACATGGAATGAGCAGTTCTTC. Translation gives CASSPDTSGTWNEQFF.

The rearrangement joins TRBV5-1 to TRBJ2-1; 8 bases agree with TRBD1. Germline lookup yields CDR1 SGHRS and CDR2 YFSETQ. The junction had 8 bases not matched to a gene; V was cut back by 0 bases and J by 0 bases. The CDR3 consists of 18 residues. The DNA for the CDR3 is TGCGCCAGCAGCTTGGTCGCAGGGGGCATGAGCTCCTACAATGAGCAGTTCTTC. It encodes CASSLVAGGMSSYNEQFF.

The rearrangement joins TRBV2 to TRBJ1-2, with D hard to call. V was clipped by 6 bases and J by 7 bases, with 9 bases between them. The CDR3 has 11 residues. The germline V gene encodes CDR1 SNHLY and CDR2 FYNNEI. The DNA of the CDR3 is TGTGCCAGCAGCGAGCGAGGTGGCTACACCTTC. Its translation is CASSERGGYTF.

The rearrangement links TRBV5-1 to TRBJ2-3; 12 nucleotides match TRBD2. Germline V gene data show CDR1 as SGHRS and CDR2 as YFSETQ. The CDR3 has 14 amino acids. Losses at the gene ends were 6 bases for V and 4 bases for J; bases not matched to a gene: 3. The CDR3 reads CASKLAGGSDTQYF. As DNA, the CDR3 is TGCGCCAGCAAACTAGCGGGAGGTTCAGATACGCAGTATTTT.

The chain carries TRBV30 and TRBJ2-1; weak D call: TRBD1 (6 bases). The CDR3 is 14 residues long. Germline V gives CDR1 GTSNPN, CDR2 SVGIG (reference sequence). Trimming took 5 bases from V and 0 from J, leaving 11 bases between them. CDR3 amino acids: CAWEQGSSYNEQFF. The CDR3 DNA reads TGTGCCTGGGAACAGGGAAGCTCCTACAATGAGCAGTTCTTC.

The chain joins TRBV27 to TRBJ2-3, with TRBD1 matching over 8 bases. CDR1 is MNHEY, CDR2 SMNVEV, per germline (reference sequence). V trimming: 7 bases; J trimming: 2 bases; junction bases outside the gene matches: 5. CDR3 length: 14 amino acids. The CDR3 sequence is CASKRDRFTDTQYF. The CDR3 DNA sequence: TGTGCCAGCAAGAGGGACAGGTTCACAGATACGCAGTATTTT.

The chain couples TRBV30 to TRBJ1-1, with D perhaps matching TRBD1 (5 bases). V lost 6 bases and J lost 8, with 16 bases in between. CDR1 GTSNPN and CDR2 SVGIG come from the germline V gene (reference sequence). CDR3 length: 12 amino acids. CDR3 sequence reads: CACQGGDIEAFF. For the CDR3, the DNA is TGTGCCTGCCAGGGAGGCGACATAGAAGCTTTCTTT.

This rearrangement joins TRBV5-4 to TRBJ2-1; weak D call: TRBD2 (6 bases). Per germline, CDR1 SGHNT and CDR2 YYREEE (reference sequence). V was shortened by 1 base and J by 0 bases, with 8 bases between the two germline ends. The CDR3 length is 15 residues. The CDR3 DNA reads as TGTGCCAGCAGCTTGTCCGGGAGCTCCTACAATGAGCAGTTCTTC. Protein sequence: CASSLSGSSYNEQFF. Full variable domain (rest looked up from reference TRBV5-4 and TRBJ2-1): ETGVTQSPTHLIKTRGQQVTLRCSSQSGHNTVSWYQQALGQGPQFIFQYYREEENGRGNFPPRFSGLQFPNYSSELNVNALELDDSALYLCASSLSGSSYNEQFFGPGTRLTVL.

The V gene is TRBV5-4, the J gene TRBJ1-4, with TRBD1 identical over 8 bases. The CDR3 totals 16 residues. Germline CDR1 is SGHNT and CDR2 is YYREEE (reference sequence). V was pared by 4 bases and J by 8 bases, with 13 bases of the junction left unmatched. The CDR3 here is CASSPGQGDQEEKLFF. DNA for the CDR3: TGTGCCAGCAGCCCCGGACAGGGCGACCAGGAAGAAAAACTGTTTTTT. The full variable domain, with the rest looked up from reference TRBV5-4 and TRBJ1-4, is ETGVTQSPTHLIKTRGQQVTLRCSSQSGHNTVSWYQQALGQGPQFIFQYYREEENGRGNFPPRFSGLQFPNYSSELNVNALELDDSALYLCASSPGQGDQEEKLFFGSGTQLSVL.

This clone has a single count. The CDR3: CASSKAGEGTQYF. CDR3 DNA sequence: TGTGCCAGCAGTAAGGCAGGGGAGGGTACGCAGTATTTT. The chain joins TRBV2 to TRBJ2-3, with a tentative D call TRBD2 (7 bases). The CDR3 has 13 residues. Between the trimmed V and J ends, which lost 5 bases and 8 bases, there was a span of 14 bases. CDR1 is SNHLY, CDR2 FYNNEI, per germline.

V and J are TRBV25-1 and TRBJ2-2; TRBD1 agrees at 9 bases. The CDR3 is made up of 14 amino acids. CDR1 MGHDK and CDR2 SYGVNS come from the germline V gene. The ends lost 6 bases at V and 6 bases at J; junction bases unmatched: 5. CDR3 nucleotides: TGTGCCAGCAGACAGGGGGCTGATTCCGGGGAGCTGTTTTTT. Protein: CASRQGADSGELFF.

This chain joins TRBV14 and TRBJ1-4; D is unresolved. Germline V CDR1 and CDR2: SGHDN, FVKESK. V was clipped by 1 base and J by 2 bases, with 11 bases between them. CDR3 length: 16 residues. Here the CDR3 reads CASSQGGRLTNEKLFF. The CDR3 coding sequence is TGTGCCAGCAGCCAAGGAGGTCGGCTGACTAATGAAAAACTGTTTTTT.

The sample holds one count of this clone. The rearrangement links TRBV10-1 to TRBJ1-2, with TRBD1 identical over 10 bases. The CDR3 runs 13 residues. The V gene end was trimmed by 5 bases and the J gene end by 4 bases; junction bases not matched to a gene: 1. CDR1 and CDR2 from the germline V gene are WNHNN and SYGVQD (reference sequence). Written as DNA, the CDR3 is TGCGCCAGCAGTAGGGACAGGGGCTATGGCTACACCTTC. It is translated as CASSRDRGYGYTF.

J is TRBJ2-7 and V is TRBV29-1, with D possibly matching TRBD1 (5 bases). Trimming took 7 bases from V and 1 from J, leaving 11 bases between them. Germline CDR1 reads SQVTM; CDR2 reads ANQGSEA. The CDR3 contains 12 residues. The CDR3 here is CSGKTESYEQYF. The CDR3 nucleotides are TGCAGCGGGAAGACAGAATCCTACGAGCAGTACTTC.

This chain links TRBV25-1 with TRBJ1-2; D might be TRBD1 (6 bases). Germline CDR1 is MGHDK and CDR2 is SYGVNS. This CDR3 region has 14 residues. V lost 3 bases to trimming and J lost 4 bases, with 12 bases between them. The CDR3 DNA reads as TGTGCCAGCAGTGATGGGGGCAAGGCCTATGGCTACACCTTC. This encodes CASSDGGKAYGYTF.

This chain uses TRBV6-1 with TRBJ2-2; 13 bases are a match to TRBD2. With V trimmed by 4 bases and J by 1 base, 6 bases remained unmatched. CDR3 size: 18 residues. The germline V gene has CDR1 MNHNS and CDR2 SASEGT. CDR3 residues: CASSGRLAGGLNTGELFF. Written as DNA, the CDR3 is TGTGCCAGCAGTGGCCGACTAGCGGGGGGCCTGAACACCGGGGAGCTGTTTTTT.

The chain couples TRBV11-2 to TRBJ2-3; 11 bases fit TRBD2. There are 15 residues in the CDR3. The germline gives CDR1 SGHAT, CDR2 FQNNGV. V lost 6 bases and J lost 8; bases outside the gene matches: 10. This CDR3 reads CASRTTSGRGSTQYF. The CDR3 DNA follows: TGTGCCAGCAGGACCACTAGCGGGAGAGGGAGTACGCAGTATTTT.

In its sample, this clone was seen a few times. The gene calls are TRBV4-1 and TRBJ2-1, with D perhaps matching TRBD2 (5 bases). This CDR3 has 14 amino acids. Trimming pared 7 bases from V and 7 bases from J, leaving 17 bases between. The germline CDR1 and CDR2 sequences are MGHRA and YSYEKL. The CDR3 loop reads CASTPPGVANEQFF. CDR3 in DNA: TGCGCCAGCACACCTCCCGGGGTGGCAAATGAGCAGTTCTTC.

The rearrangement uses TRBV2 and TRBJ1-5; D uncertain. V was pared by 7 bases and J by 5 bases, with 9 bases between. The CDR3 loop spans 12 amino acids. Germline V gene lookup returns CDR1 SNHLY and CDR2 FYNNEI. CDR3 coding DNA: TGTGCCAGCACTAGAGGAGATCAGCCCCAGCATTTT. Its protein is CASTRGDQPQHF.

V gene TRBV7-9 combines with J gene TRBJ1-2; 7 bases line up with TRBD1. CDR1 SEHNR and CDR2 FQNEAQ come from the germline V gene (reference sequence). Trimming took 1 base from V and 2 from J; bases not matched to a gene: 4. This CDR3 is built from 15 residues. CDR3 DNA sequence: TGTGCCAGCAGCTTAGGACAGGGAAACAACTATGGCTACACCTTC. It is translated as CASSLGQGNNYGYTF.

This CDR3 reads CASSVESGRVTGANVLTF. DNA of the CDR3: TGTGCCAGCAGCGTAGAGAGCGGGAGGGTTACTGGGGCCAACGTCCTGACTTTC. V usage is TRBV9 and J usage is TRBJ2-6; 10 bases align to TRBD2. The V segment lost 0 bases and the J segment 2 bases; nucleotides outside the gene matches: 5. Germline lookup yields CDR1 SGDLS and CDR2 YYNGEE. CDR3 length: 18 amino acids.

This chain joins TRBV5-1 and TRBJ1-5; maybe TRBD1 (6 bases). V was pared by 2 bases and J by 4 bases, with 13 bases between. The CDR3 sequence is 15 residues long. Germline CDR1 reads SGHRS; CDR2 reads YFSETQ. CDR3 nucleotides: TGCGCCAGCAGCTTAGCAGGGGTTGGGAATCAGCCCCAGCATTTT. Its translation: CASSLAGVGNQPQHF.

Only a few counts were recorded for this clone. The chain couples TRBV29-1 to TRBJ2-2; D possibly corresponds to TRBD1 (6 bases). Trimming stripped 5 bases from V and 3 bases from J, with 13 bases between. Germline V CDR1 and CDR2: SQVTM, ANQGSEA. The CDR3 sequence is 14 residues long. CDR3 sequence (DNA): TGCAGCGTTCTCCGGGACACGCACACCGGGGAGCTGTTTTTT. This gives the protein CSVLRDTHTGELFF.

The chain employs TRBV9 and TRBJ2-2; weak D call: TRBD2 (6 bases). The CDR3 sequence is 15 residues long. The V and J ends lost 0 bases and 5 bases respectively, with 11 bases between them. The germline V gene encodes CDR1 SGDLS and CDR2 YYNGEE. The CDR3 bases are TGTGCCAGCAGCGTAGGGGTTGGGGGGACCGGGGAGCTGTTTTTT. Protein product: CASSVGVGGTGELFF.

The chain combines TRBV18 with TRBJ1-4, with D possibly TRBD1 on 5 matching bases. This CDR3 comprises 13 residues. Per germline, CDR1 KGHSH and CDR2 LQKENI. V was pared by 10 bases and J by 7 bases, with 16 bases between. The chain's CDR3 is CATTRPGGEKLFF. The CDR3 nucleotides read TGTGCCACAACCCGACCGGGGGGTGAAAAACTGTTTTTT.

A few counts support this clone. The V gene is TRBV7-9, the J gene TRBJ1-3; 9 bases agree with TRBD1. Looked up from germline, CDR1 is SEHNR and CDR2 is FQNEAQ (reference sequence). The CDR3 runs 19 residues. V was clipped by 6 bases and J by 1 base; unmatched bases: 16. DNA for the CDR3: TGTGCCAGCAGTCGCAGGGGGGGGACAGGGCCAAGATCTGGAAACACCATATATTTT. Translated, it gives CASSRRGGTGPRSGNTIYF.

The sample holds a few counts of this clone. The V gene is TRBV19, the J gene TRBJ2-1; 11 nucleotides agree with TRBD2. The CDR3 is made up of 16 amino acids. The trim removed 8 bases at V and 3 bases at J, leaving 9 bases unmatched. Germline V lookup: CDR1 LNHDA, CDR2 SQIVND (reference sequence). CDR3 sequence (DNA): TGTGCCAGTTCTAGCGGGGGGCCCCCTTTCTACAATGAGCAGTTCTTC. As protein: CASSSGGPPFYNEQFF.

The V call is TRBV4-2, the J call TRBJ2-5, with D possibly being TRBD2 (6 bases). CDR3 length: 14 amino acids. Germline V gene sequence: CDR1 LGHNA, CDR2 YNFKEQ. With 0 bases removed from V and 3 bases from J, the gap between germline ends came to 8 bases. In nucleotides, the CDR3 is TGTGCCAGCAGCCAAGAGGGCGGGGAAGAGACCCAGTACTTC. Translated: CASSQEGGEETQYF.

The rearrangement links TRBV10-1 to TRBJ1-2; 7 bases fit TRBD1. The CDR3 sequence is 13 residues long. Trimming at V came to 1 base and at J to 6 bases, leaving 2 bases not matched to a gene. The germline gives CDR1 WNHNN, CDR2 SYGVQD (reference sequence). The CDR3 DNA sequence: TGCGCCAGCAGTGAGTACAGGGGAGATGGCTACACCTTC. Translating gives CASSEYRGDGYTF.